What follows describes a single TCR beta chain. The sample comes from a study of blood T cell repertoires in COVID-19. Study at large: Italy, Spain and the United States were the sources of the convalescent and acute COVID-19 samples. The analysed material was cDNA or gDNA that came from T cells, B-cell-depleted T cells, or PBMCs.

Per the original data handling: Reference gene primer amplification in the assay estimated nucleated cell counts. The repertoire was sequenced with immunoSEQ multiplex PCR; TCRdb's copy has only in-frame clones and lacks some. That table gives V, J and clone size, and the DNA gave D and trimming. The sample holds approximately 46,000 clones, 80% to 90% seen once. The sample taken for sequencing was peripheral blood. The receptor's source is a man in his 70s with active COVID-19.

Here the CDR3 DNA reads TGTGCCAGCAGTTTAGCTAAGGGGTATGAGCAGTTCTTC. Protein sequence: CASSLAKGYEQFF. This chain connects TRBV12-3 or TRBV12-4 to TRBJ2-1; maybe TRBD1 (5 bases). The CDR3 runs 13 residues. Between the trimmed V and J ends, which lost 0 bases and 8 bases, there was a span of 8 bases.